This TCR beta chain was captured by sequencing in a study of blood T cell repertoires in COVID-19. Study summary: Acute and convalescent COVID-19 samples came from the United States, Italy and Spain. Sample material is recorded as cDNA or gDNA derived from T cells, B-cell-depleted T cells, or PBMCs.

Authors' data handling: Estimation of nucleated cell counts was performed using reference gene primer amplification. The data were produced by immunoSEQ multiplex PCR, yet TCRdb's version contains in-frame clones alone and is incomplete. V and J calls and clone size are copied from that table; D and trimming were computed from the DNA. The top ten hold approximately 2% of the sample, which has about 120,000 clones, about 86% seen once. This clone has more than one count but fewer than ten. V lost 3 bases to trimming and J lost 4 bases, with 12 bases between them. The length of the CDR3 is 14 residues. Germline V CDR1 and CDR2: LGHDT, YNNKEL (reference sequence).

Sequencing input: peripheral blood. This chain links TRBV3-1 (or the pseudogene TRBV3-2) with TRBJ1-1; the D gene is possibly TRBD1 (6 bases). The TCR originated in a woman in her fifties or sixties with acute or convalescent COVID-19. As DNA, the CDR3 is TGTGCCAGCAGCCAGGCCGACAGGCGCACTGAAGCTTTCTTT. It yields the protein CASSQADRRTEAFF.